The source of this T cell receptor (beta chain) is a study of cytomegalovirus exposure and HLA in healthy donors. The donors formed part of the roughly 120-subject validation cohort, distinct from the roughly 670-subject first cohort. The method was immunoSEQ multiplex PCR; TCRdb's version includes in-frame clones alone and lacks a portion of them. Counted here are under 100,000 clones, 96% occurring once; the ten biggest clones make up 1.3%. Germline values: CDR1 LNHNV, CDR2 YYDKDF (reference sequence). The ends were cut back, 5 bases at V and 8 bases at J, with 22 bases in the middle. The CDR3 length is 16 residues.

The specimen sequenced was PBMCs. The sequence derives from a woman aged 18-29 years in good health and CMV-seronegative. The chain combines TRBV15 with TRBJ2-1; the D gene is possibly TRBD2 (5 bases). CDR3 loop: CATSGRNGVNPHEQFF. The DNA for the CDR3 is TGTGCCACCAGCGGGAGAAATGGGGTGAATCCCCATGAGCAGTTCTTC.